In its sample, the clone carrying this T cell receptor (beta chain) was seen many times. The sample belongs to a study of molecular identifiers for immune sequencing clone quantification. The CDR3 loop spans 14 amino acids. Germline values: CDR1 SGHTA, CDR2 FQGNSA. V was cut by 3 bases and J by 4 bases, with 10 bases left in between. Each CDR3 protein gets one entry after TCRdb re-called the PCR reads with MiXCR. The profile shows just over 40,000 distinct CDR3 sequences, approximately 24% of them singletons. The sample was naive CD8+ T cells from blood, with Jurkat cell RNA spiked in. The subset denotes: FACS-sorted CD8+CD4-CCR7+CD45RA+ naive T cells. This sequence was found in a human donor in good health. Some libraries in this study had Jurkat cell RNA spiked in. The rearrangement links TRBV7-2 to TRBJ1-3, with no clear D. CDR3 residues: CASSFLPPGNTIYF. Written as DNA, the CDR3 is TGTGCCAGCAGCTTCCTCCCGCCCGGAAACACCATATATTTT.